These T cell receptor beta chains were read from a single sample in a study of blood T cell repertoires in COVID-19. TCRdb's table, derived via immunoSEQ multiplex PCR, lists solely in-frame clones and lacks some. Among 55,000 to 80,000 clones, approximately 82% were seen once, and the ten largest hold 5.3%. The specimen was peripheral blood. These receptors were taken from a man aged 50-59 years with active COVID-19. Both conserved end residues are part of each CDR3.

v_gene: TRBV7-9
len: 14
j_gene: TRBJ1-1
CDR3aa: CASSTTGGGTEAFF

v_gene: TRBV5-8
len: 15
j_gene: TRBJ1-5
CDR3aa: CASSLWSQKNQPQHF

v_gene: TRBV7-9
len: 11
j_gene: TRBJ2-5
CDR3aa: CASSPSGTQYF

v_gene: TRBV6-5
len: 16
j_gene: TRBJ2-2
CDR3aa: CASSYSGGRSTGELFF

v_gene: TRBV7-2
len: 13
j_gene: TRBJ2-1
CDR3aa: CASSLGLLNEQFF

v_gene: TRBV7-3
len: 16
j_gene: TRBJ2-2
CDR3aa: CASSSLGGANTGELFF

v_gene: TRBV30
len: 18
j_gene: TRBJ2-2
CDR3aa: CAWSPWDRGAENTGELFF

v_gene: TRBV5-1
len: 14
j_gene: TRBJ2-7
CDR3aa: CASSPLPSSYEQYF

v_gene: TRBV7-2
len: 14
j_gene: TRBJ2-1
CDR3aa: CASSLIGQSNEQFF

v_gene: TRBV18
len: 16
j_gene: TRBJ2-1
CDR3aa: CASSPFGQGGAYEQFF

v_gene: TRBV27
len: 15
j_gene: TRBJ2-1
CDR3aa: CASKIRGVSYNEQFF

v_gene: TRBV9
len: 15
j_gene: TRBJ2-3
CDR3aa: CASRKREGSTDTQYF

v_gene: TRBV7-3
len: 18
j_gene: TRBJ2-3
CDR3aa: CASSLWASGRSPTDTQYF

v_gene: TRBV18
len: 14
j_gene: TRBJ2-5
CDR3aa: CASSIGLRVETQYF

v_gene: TRBV7-3
len: 17
j_gene: TRBJ2-3
CDR3aa: CASSFRMSGARTDTQYF

v_gene: TRBV10-1
len: 17
j_gene: TRBJ2-3
CDR3aa: CASSGPTSGGFTDTQYF

v_gene: TRBV6-4
len: 14
j_gene: TRBJ2-3
CDR3aa: CASRQDRGTDTQYF

v_gene: TRBV18
len: 18
j_gene: TRBJ2-7
CDR3aa: CASSLRTSGGGTIYEQYF

v_gene: TRBV27
len: 15
j_gene: TRBJ1-5
CDR3aa: CASSLLGGDEQPQHF

v_gene: TRBV6-4
len: 14
j_gene: TRBJ2-5
CDR3aa: CASSAIAGEETQYF

v_gene: TRBV5-5
len: 14
j_gene: TRBJ2-7
CDR3aa: CASSLVGSGYEQYF

v_gene: TRBV4-1
len: 19
j_gene: TRBJ2-7
CDR3aa: CASSQGVGFRGGNSYEQYF

v_gene: TRBV11-3
len: 13
j_gene: TRBJ2-3
CDR3aa: CASSQNRRDTQYF

v_gene: TRBV28
len: 14
j_gene: TRBJ2-1
CDR3aa: CASSSPPRDNEQFF

v_gene: TRBV28
len: 17
j_gene: TRBJ2-3
CDR3aa: CASSPFRTSGITDTQYF

v_gene: TRBV19
len: 15
j_gene: TRBJ1-1
CDR3aa: CASRDRGRRNTEAFF

v_gene: TRBV27
len: 16
j_gene: TRBJ2-4
CDR3aa: CASSRLAGFAKNIQYF

v_gene: TRBV28
len: 14
j_gene: TRBJ2-7
CDR3aa: CASSRREGDYEQYF

v_gene: TRBV21-1
len: 18
j_gene: TRBJ1-5
CDR3aa: CALNAEPNSPNSNQPQHF